This TCR beta chain was retrieved from a study of OX40 agonist ivuxolimab in advanced cancers. The overall study: Subjects had a mean age of roughly 60 years, with a range of about 23 to 90; 82.7% were male. Of the participants, around 43% had some prior anti-PD-1, anti-PD-L1 or anti-CTLA-4 therapy, which was allowed.

This CDR3 comprises 17 residues. The ends were cut back, 1 base at V and 6 bases at J, with 18 bases in the middle. This clone was seen a handful of times. Here immunoSEQ multiplex PCR was the method, and the copy in TCRdb shows in-frame clones only, minus some. The repertoire holds about 28,000 clones, with approximately 88% as singletons. Source: CD4+ or CD8+ T cells sorted from blood, taken in a trial of the OX40 agonist ivuxolimab. This clonotype was obtained from an adult with an advanced solid tumor such as melanoma, head and neck, liver or kidney cancer. The V and J genes are TRBV23-1 and TRBJ1-4; possibly TRBD1 for D (6 bases). TRBV23-1 is an ORF for which the function is uncertain. Written as DNA, the CDR3 is TGCGCCAGCAGTCAATGTTATCCGGGACAAGGAGATGAAAAACTGTTTTTT. Translated: CASSQCYPGQGDEKLFF.